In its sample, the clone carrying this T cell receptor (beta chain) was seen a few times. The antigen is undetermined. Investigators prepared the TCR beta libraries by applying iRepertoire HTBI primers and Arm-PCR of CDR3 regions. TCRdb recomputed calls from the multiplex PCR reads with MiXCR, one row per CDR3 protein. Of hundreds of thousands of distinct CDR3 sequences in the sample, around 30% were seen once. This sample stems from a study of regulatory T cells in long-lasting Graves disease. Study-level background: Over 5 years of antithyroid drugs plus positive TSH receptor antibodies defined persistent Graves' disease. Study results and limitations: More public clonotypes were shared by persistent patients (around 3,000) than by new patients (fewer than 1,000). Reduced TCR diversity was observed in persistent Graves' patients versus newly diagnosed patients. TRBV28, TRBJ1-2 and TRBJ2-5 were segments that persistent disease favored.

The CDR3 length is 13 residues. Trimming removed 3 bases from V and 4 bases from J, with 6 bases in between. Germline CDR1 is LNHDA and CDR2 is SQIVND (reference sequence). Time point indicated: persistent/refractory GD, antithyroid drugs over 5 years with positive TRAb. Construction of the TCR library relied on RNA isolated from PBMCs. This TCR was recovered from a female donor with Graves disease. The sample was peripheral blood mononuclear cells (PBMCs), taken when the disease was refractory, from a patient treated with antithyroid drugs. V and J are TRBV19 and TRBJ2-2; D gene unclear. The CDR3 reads CASSIGRTGELFF. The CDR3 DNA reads TGTGCCAGTAGTATTGGTCGCACCGGGGAGCTGTTTTTT.